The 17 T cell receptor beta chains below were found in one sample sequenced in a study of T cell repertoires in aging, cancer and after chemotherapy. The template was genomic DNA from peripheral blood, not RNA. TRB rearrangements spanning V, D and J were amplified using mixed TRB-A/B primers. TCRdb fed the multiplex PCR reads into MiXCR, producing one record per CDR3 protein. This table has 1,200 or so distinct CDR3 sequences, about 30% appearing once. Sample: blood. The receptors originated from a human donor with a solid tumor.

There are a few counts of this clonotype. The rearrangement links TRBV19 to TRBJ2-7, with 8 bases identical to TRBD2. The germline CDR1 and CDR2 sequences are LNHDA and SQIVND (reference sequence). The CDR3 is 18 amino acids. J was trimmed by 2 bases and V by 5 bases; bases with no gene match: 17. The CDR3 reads CASSPPRGAVVKPYEQYF. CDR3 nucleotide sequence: TGTGCCAGTAGTCCCCCGCGGGGGGCGGTTGTCAAGCCCTACGAGCAGTACTTC.

The CDR3, as DNA: TGCAGTGCTAGAGGCGGACAGTACAATCAGCCCCAGCATTTT. Its translation: CSARGGQYNQPQHF. This sequence joins TRBV20-1 and TRBJ1-5; a weak D match, TRBD1 (6 bases). The CDR3 totals 14 residues. Germline V CDR1 and CDR2: DFQATT, SNEGSKA (reference sequence). V lost 1 base and J lost 3, with 10 bases in between.

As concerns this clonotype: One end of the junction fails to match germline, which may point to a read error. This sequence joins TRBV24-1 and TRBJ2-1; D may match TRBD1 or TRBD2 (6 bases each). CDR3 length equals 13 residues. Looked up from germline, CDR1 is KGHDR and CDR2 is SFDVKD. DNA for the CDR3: TGTACCACCAGGGGACTGACCTACAATGAGCAGTTCTTC. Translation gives CTTRGLTYNEQFF.

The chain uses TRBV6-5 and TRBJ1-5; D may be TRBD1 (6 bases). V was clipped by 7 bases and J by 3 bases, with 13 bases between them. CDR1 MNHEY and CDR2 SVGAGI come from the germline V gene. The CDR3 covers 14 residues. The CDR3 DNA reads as TGTGCCAGCAACCCAACAGGGTTCAATCAGCCCCAGCATTTT. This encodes CASNPTGFNQPQHF.

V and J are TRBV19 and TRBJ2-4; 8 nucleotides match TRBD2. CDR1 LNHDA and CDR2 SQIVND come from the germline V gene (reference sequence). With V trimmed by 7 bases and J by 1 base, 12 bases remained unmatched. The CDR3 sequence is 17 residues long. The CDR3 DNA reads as TGTGCCAGTACCCCTATGGGCGGGGGGCTTGCCAAAAACATTCAGTACTTC. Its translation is CASTPMGGGLAKNIQYF.

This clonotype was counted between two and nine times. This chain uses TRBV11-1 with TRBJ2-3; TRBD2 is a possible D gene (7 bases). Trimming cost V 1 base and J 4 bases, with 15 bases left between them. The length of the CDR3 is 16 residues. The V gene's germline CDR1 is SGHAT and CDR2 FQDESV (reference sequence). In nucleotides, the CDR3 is TGTGCCAGCAGCTTAGACTCCCCGGGGGGCGCAGATACGCAGTATTTT. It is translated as CASSLDSPGGADTQYF.

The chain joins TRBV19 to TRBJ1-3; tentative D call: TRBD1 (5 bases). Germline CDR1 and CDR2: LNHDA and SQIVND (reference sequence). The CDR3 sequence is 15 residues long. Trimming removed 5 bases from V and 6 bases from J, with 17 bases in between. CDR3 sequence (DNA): TGTGCCAGTAGTTCGCCGAGGGGAGGCCCAAACACCATATATTTT. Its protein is CASSSPRGGPNTIYF. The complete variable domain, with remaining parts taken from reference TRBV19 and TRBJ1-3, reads DGGITQSPKYLFRKEGQNVTLSCEQNLNHDAMYWYRQDPGQGLRLIYYSQIVNDFQKGDIAEGYSVSREKKESFPLTVTSAQKNPTAFYLCASSSPRGGPNTIYFGEGSWLTVV.

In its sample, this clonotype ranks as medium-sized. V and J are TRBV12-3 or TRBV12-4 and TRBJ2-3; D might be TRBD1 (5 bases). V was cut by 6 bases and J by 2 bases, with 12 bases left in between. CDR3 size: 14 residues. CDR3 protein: CASSRTGSTDTQYF. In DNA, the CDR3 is TGTGCCAGCAGCAGAACAGGTTCCACAGATACGCAGTATTTT.

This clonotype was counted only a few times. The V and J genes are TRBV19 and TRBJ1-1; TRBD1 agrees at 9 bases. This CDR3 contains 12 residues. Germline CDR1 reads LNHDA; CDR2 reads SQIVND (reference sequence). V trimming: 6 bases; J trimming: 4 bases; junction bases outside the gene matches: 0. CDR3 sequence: CASRDRGTEAFF. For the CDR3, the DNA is TGTGCCAGTAGGGACAGGGGCACTGAAGCTTTCTTT.

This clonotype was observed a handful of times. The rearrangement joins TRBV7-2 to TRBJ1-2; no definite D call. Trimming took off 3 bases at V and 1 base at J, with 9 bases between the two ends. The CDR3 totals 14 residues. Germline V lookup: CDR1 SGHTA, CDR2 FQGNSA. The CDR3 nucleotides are TGTGCCAGCAGCTTGTCTGGCAGTAACTATGGCTACACCTTC. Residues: CASSLSGSNYGYTF.

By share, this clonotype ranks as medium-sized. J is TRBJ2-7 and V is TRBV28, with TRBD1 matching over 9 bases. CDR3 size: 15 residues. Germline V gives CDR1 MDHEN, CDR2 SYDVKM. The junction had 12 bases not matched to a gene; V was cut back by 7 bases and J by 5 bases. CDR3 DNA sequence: TGTGCCAGCACACCCCCGGGACAGGGTGAAAACGAGCAGTACTTC. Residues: CASTPPGQGENEQYF.

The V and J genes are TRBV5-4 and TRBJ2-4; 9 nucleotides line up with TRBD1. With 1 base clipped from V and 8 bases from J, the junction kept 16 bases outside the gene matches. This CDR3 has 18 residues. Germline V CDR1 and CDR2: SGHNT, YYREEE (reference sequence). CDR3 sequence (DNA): TGTGCCAGCAGCTTGAGGGACAGGGAGTGGGTCGGGTGGTACATTCAGTACTTC. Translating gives CASSLRDREWVGWYIQYF.

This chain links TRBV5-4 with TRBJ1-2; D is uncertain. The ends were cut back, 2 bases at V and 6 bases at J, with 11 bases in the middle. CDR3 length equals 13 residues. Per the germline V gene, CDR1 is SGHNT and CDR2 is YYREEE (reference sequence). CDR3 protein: CASSLVSSDGYTF. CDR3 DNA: TGTGCCAGCAGCTTAGTTTCTAGCGATGGCTACACCTTC.

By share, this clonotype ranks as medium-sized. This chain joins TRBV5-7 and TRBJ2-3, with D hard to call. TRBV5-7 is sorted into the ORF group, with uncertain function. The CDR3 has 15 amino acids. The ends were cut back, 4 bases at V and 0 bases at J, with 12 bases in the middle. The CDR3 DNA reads TGTGCCAGCAGCCACACTCCCTCTAGCACAGATACGCAGTATTTT. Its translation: CASSHTPSSTDTQYF.

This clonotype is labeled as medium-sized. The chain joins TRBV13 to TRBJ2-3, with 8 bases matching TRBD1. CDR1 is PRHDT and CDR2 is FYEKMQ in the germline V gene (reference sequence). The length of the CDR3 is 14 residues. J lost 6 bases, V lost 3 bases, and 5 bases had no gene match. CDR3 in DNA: TGTGCCAGCAGCTTCCGACAGGGGTTCGATACGCAGTATTTT. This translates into CASSFRQGFDTQYF.

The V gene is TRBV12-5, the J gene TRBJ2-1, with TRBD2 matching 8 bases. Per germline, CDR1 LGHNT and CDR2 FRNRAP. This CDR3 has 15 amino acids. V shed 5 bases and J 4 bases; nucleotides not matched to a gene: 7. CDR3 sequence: CASGPKAGAYNEQFF. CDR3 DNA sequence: TGTGCTAGTGGTCCTAAAGCGGGGGCATACAATGAGCAGTTCTTC.

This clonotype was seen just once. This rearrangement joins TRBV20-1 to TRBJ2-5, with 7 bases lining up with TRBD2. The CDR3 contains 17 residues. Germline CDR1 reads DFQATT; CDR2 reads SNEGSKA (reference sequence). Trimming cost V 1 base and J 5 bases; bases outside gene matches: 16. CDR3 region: CSARGGGAGLRWETQYF. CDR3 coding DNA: TGCAGTGCTAGAGGGGGGGGAGCGGGGCTTCGGTGGGAGACCCAGTACTTC.